The 27 T cell receptor beta chains given below trace back to one sample, sequenced in a study of blood T cell repertoires in COVID-19. Data came from immunoSEQ multiplex PCR; TCRdb stores just in-frame clones and leaves some out. The sample contains roughly 45,000 clones, over 70% of which appear only once. Sequencing was carried out using peripheral blood. These receptor sequences come from a woman aged 55-70 years with acute or convalescent COVID-19.

This clone was detected once. V gene TRBV3-1 (or the pseudogene TRBV3-2) combines with J gene TRBJ1-1, with 8 bases lining up with TRBD1. CDR1 and CDR2 from the germline V gene are LGHDT and YNNKEL (reference sequence). Trimming took 3 bases from V and 4 from J; bases not matched to a gene: 7. The CDR3 runs 15 residues. The CDR3 loop is CASSQRLTGGTEAFF. The CDR3 DNA reads TGTGCCAGCAGCCAGAGACTTACAGGGGGCACTGAAGCTTTCTTT.

This clone was picked up a small number of times. This sequence joins TRBV7-9 and TRBJ2-2; D may be TRBD1 (5 bases). Germline CDR1 is SEHNR and CDR2 is FQNEAQ (reference sequence). The CDR3 is 16 amino acids. Deletions cut 4 bases from V and 0 bases from J, with 12 bases between. CDR3 in DNA: TGTGCCAGCAGCTGGGGCGGCGACGCGAACACCGGGGAGCTGTTTTTT. It codes for CASSWGGDANTGELFF.

The CDR3 DNA follows: TGTGCCAGCAGTTTTAGGGGCGGGGGCCGGTACGAGCAGTACTTC. Its translation: CASSFRGGGRYEQYF. The chain carries TRBV7-2 and TRBJ2-7, with a weak D call TRBD2 (7 bases). The CDR3 sequence is 15 residues long. V lost 6 bases to trimming and J lost 4 bases, with 19 bases between them. CDR1 is SGHTA, CDR2 FQGNSA, per germline.

The gene calls are TRBV24-1 and TRBJ2-2; D remains unclear. Trimming left V 3 bases short and J 4 bases short, with 5 bases between. Germline loops: CDR1 KGHDR, CDR2 SFDVKD. The CDR3 covers 13 residues. CDR3 residues: CATSDPSTGELFF. The CDR3 DNA is TGTGCCACCAGTGATCCCTCCACCGGGGAGCTGTTTTTT.

CDR3 protein: CSVELRGGSREQYF. The CDR3 bases are TGCAGCGTTGAATTAAGGGGAGGATCGAGGGAGCAGTACTTC. This sequence joins TRBV29-1 and TRBJ2-7; tentatively, D is TRBD2 (6 bases). Trimming pared 2 bases from V and 7 bases from J, leaving 18 bases between. The CDR3 is 14 amino acids. Germline V gives CDR1 SQVTM, CDR2 ANQGSEA.

This clone appeared once. The V gene is TRBV14, the J gene TRBJ2-1, with 9 bases lining up with TRBD1. Germline CDR1 SGHDN, CDR2 FVKESK. CDR3 size: 19 residues. With 4 bases clipped from V and 0 bases from J, the junction kept 13 bases outside the gene matches. The chain's CDR3 is CASSLDRGTPFSSYNEQFF. In DNA form, the CDR3 reads TGTGCCAGCAGCCTCGACAGGGGGACACCCTTTAGCTCCTACAATGAGCAGTTCTTC.

The CDR3 DNA is TGTGCCAGCAGCCAAGATACGACAGGGACCACCGGGGAGCTGTTTTTT. Amino acid sequence: CASSQDTTGTTGELFF. J is TRBJ2-2 and V is TRBV3-1 (or the pseudogene TRBV3-2), with 7 bases fitting TRBD1. The CDR3 is 16 residues long. The germline gives CDR1 LGHDT, CDR2 YNNKEL (reference sequence). Unmatched junction bases numbered 5, after V lost 0 bases and J lost 4 bases.

V is TRBV7-9 and J is TRBJ2-7; 7 bases match TRBD1. The germline V gene has CDR1 SEHNR and CDR2 FQNEAQ (reference sequence). The CDR3 has 14 amino acids. Trimming took 4 bases from V and 0 from J; bases not matched to a gene: 3. CDR3 loop: CASSSRDSSYEQYF. DNA of the CDR3: TGTGCCAGCAGCTCCCGGGACAGCTCCTACGAGCAGTACTTC. Complete variable domain (other parts from reference TRBV7-9 and TRBJ2-7): DTGVSQNPRHKITKRGQNVTFRCDPISEHNRLYWYRQTLGQGPEFLTYFQNEAQLEKSRLLSDRFSAERPKGSFSTLEIQRTEQGDSAMYLCASSSRDSSYEQYFGPGTRLTVT.

This clone is deemed medium-sized. The chain couples TRBV29-1 to TRBJ1-2, with D tentatively TRBD1 (5 bases). Germline assignment: CDR1 SQVTM and CDR2 ANQGSEA. There are 13 residues in the CDR3. Trimming took off 2 bases at V and 4 bases at J, with 11 bases between the two ends. The CDR3 coding sequence is TGCAGCGTTGAACGGCAGGGTGGCTATGGCTACACCTTC. Amino acid sequence: CSVERQGGYGYTF.

This chain connects TRBV19 to TRBJ2-1; 7 nucleotides line up with TRBD2. Germline V lookup: CDR1 LNHDA, CDR2 SQIVND (reference sequence). The CDR3 has 16 residues. V shed 3 bases and J 7 bases; nucleotides not matched to a gene: 12. The CDR3 nucleotides are TGTGCCAGTAGTATCCTTGTGGGGGGGAACTCAAATGAGCAGTTCTTC. Translation gives CASSILVGGNSNEQFF.

This clone was observed a single time. V is TRBV6-5 and J is TRBJ1-5; tentatively, D is TRBD1 (5 bases). CDR3 length equals 12 residues. Per germline, CDR1 MNHEY and CDR2 SVGAGI. V shed 8 bases and J shed 1 base, with 6 bases lying between them. The CDR3 region is CASGGSNQPQHF. Written as DNA, the CDR3 is TGTGCCAGCGGGGGGAGCAATCAGCCCCAGCATTTT.

This chain links TRBV5-5 with TRBJ1-1; tentative D call: TRBD1 (5 bases). Trimming shortened V by 4 bases and J by 4 bases, and 14 bases separated the two germline ends. The CDR3 contains 14 residues. CDR1 is SGHKS, CDR2 YYEKEE, per germline (reference sequence). The CDR3: CASSRDTGGTEAFF. In DNA form, the CDR3 reads TGTGCCAGCAGCCGCGACACGGGGGGCACTGAAGCTTTCTTT. Looking up the rest from reference TRBV5-5 and TRBJ1-1 gives the full variable domain: DAGVTQSPTHLIKTRGQQVTLRCSPISGHKSVSWYQQVLGQGPQFIFQYYEKEERGRGNFPDRFSARQFPNYSSELNVNALLLGDSALYLCASSRDTGGTEAFFGQGTRLTVV.

There are a few counts of this clone. The rearrangement joins TRBV7-3 to TRBJ1-6, with D tentatively TRBD1 (6 bases). V shed 8 bases and J shed 4 bases, with 15 bases lying between them. This CDR3 comprises 15 residues. Per germline, CDR1 SGHTA and CDR2 FQGTGA. CDR3 in DNA: TGTGCCAGCCTCCCTATGGGGGCGTATAATTCACCCCTCCACTTT. Protein sequence: CASLPMGAYNSPLHF.

The V gene is TRBV27, the J gene TRBJ2-7; D uncertain. The CDR3 is 15 amino acids. Germline V CDR1 and CDR2: MNHEY, SMNVEV (reference sequence). Between the trimmed V and J ends, which lost 6 bases and 5 bases, there was a span of 20 bases. The CDR3 DNA sequence: TGTGCCAGCAGCATGACCGTTGCGGTTTGGGACGAGCAGTACTTC. Encoded protein: CASSMTVAVWDEQYF.

The chain carries TRBV9 and TRBJ2-3; D is uncertain. Germline loops: CDR1 SGDLS, CDR2 YYNGEE. V was pared by 1 base and J by 4 bases, with 10 bases between. The CDR3 runs 14 residues. The CDR3 sequence is CASSVRGPADTQYF. The CDR3, as DNA: TGTGCCAGCAGCGTAAGAGGCCCGGCAGATACGCAGTATTTT.

V is TRBV19 and J is TRBJ2-7; possibly TRBD1 for D (6 bases). The CDR3 runs 14 residues. CDR1 is LNHDA and CDR2 is SQIVND in the germline V gene (reference sequence). V lost 3 bases, J lost 5 bases, and 14 bases lay in between. The CDR3 sequence is CASSIGDTGDEQYF. DNA of the CDR3: TGTGCCAGTAGTATTGGGGACACGGGTGACGAGCAGTACTTC.

The V call is TRBV29-1, the J call TRBJ1-5; D remains unclear. This CDR3 has 11 amino acids. Trimming took off 3 bases at V and 4 bases at J, with 4 bases between the two ends. Germline CDR1 and CDR2: SQVTM and ANQGSEA. Here the CDR3 DNA reads TGCAGCGTTGATCCTAATCAGCCCCAGCATTTT. This encodes CSVDPNQPQHF.

The chain uses TRBV29-1 and TRBJ2-7, with 7 bases that match TRBD2. This CDR3 is 13 amino acids long. The germline CDR1 and CDR2 sequences are SQVTM and ANQGSEA. Trimming at V came to 8 bases and at J to 4 bases, leaving 11 bases not matched to a gene. CDR3 region: CSFIGLVAYEQYF. In nucleotides, the CDR3 is TGCAGCTTTATCGGACTAGTAGCGTACGAGCAGTACTTC.

V and J are TRBV4-1 and TRBJ2-3; a possible D gene is TRBD2 (7 bases). Germline assignment: CDR1 MGHRA and CDR2 YSYEKL. Trimming shortened V by 3 bases and J by 5 bases, and 12 bases separated the two germline ends. The CDR3 covers 14 residues. CDR3 coding DNA: TGCGCCAGCAGCCAGGGGGGGCCCGGAGATACGCAGTATTTT. Translating gives CASSQGGPGDTQYF.

CDR3 bases: TGTGCCAGCAGCGTAGGAGGAAACCGAATCTACGAGCAGTACTTC. Its translation: CASSVGGNRIYEQYF. The J gene is TRBJ2-7, the V gene TRBV9; D uncertain. V was trimmed by 0 bases and J by 3 bases, leaving 13 bases between them. Germline CDR1 is SGDLS and CDR2 is YYNGEE. The CDR3 is 15 amino acids.

V gene TRBV21-1 combines with J gene TRBJ1-1. TRBV21-1 has pseudogene status. This CDR3 contains 13 residues. The chain's CDR3 is CASSKVIEPEAFF. The CDR3 DNA reads TGTGCCAGCAGCAAAGTTATCGAGCCTGAAGCTTTCTTT.

The chain combines TRBV27 with TRBJ2-1; 8 bases agree with TRBD1. This CDR3 comprises 14 residues. The ends lost 0 bases at V and 9 bases at J; junction bases unmatched: 4. The germline gives CDR1 MNHEY, CDR2 SMNVEV (reference sequence). The CDR3, as DNA: TGTGCCAGCAGTTTATCCAGACAGGGGCGTGAGCAGTTCTTC. It translates to CASSLSRQGREQFF.

The rearrangement links TRBV24-1 to TRBJ2-3; a possible D gene is TRBD1 (6 bases). The germline V gene has CDR1 KGHDR and CDR2 SFDVKD. This CDR3 is 16 amino acids long. Trimming took 11 bases from V and 4 from J, leaving 24 bases between them. This chain's CDR3 is CARIEPVQGPSDTQYF. The DNA for the CDR3 is TGTGCCAGAATCGAGCCAGTGCAGGGGCCATCAGATACGCAGTATTTT.

This chain links TRBV18 with TRBJ2-7, with D perhaps matching TRBD2 (5 bases). The V and J ends lost 0 bases and 5 bases respectively, with 11 bases between them. The length of the CDR3 is 14 residues. CDR1 KGHSH and CDR2 LQKENI come from the germline V gene. The CDR3 here is CASSPPRVYHEQYF. The CDR3 region has the DNA TGTGCCAGCTCACCACCGAGGGTATACCACGAGCAGTACTTC.

V usage is TRBV6-5 and J usage is TRBJ1-1; D possibly corresponds to TRBD1 (5 bases). In germline, CDR1 is MNHEY, CDR2 SVGAGI. This CDR3 has 13 residues. Trimming stripped 6 bases from V and 6 bases from J, with 14 bases between. This CDR3 reads CASRIGAIAEAFF. The DNA for the CDR3 is TGTGCCAGCAGAATAGGGGCCATCGCTGAAGCTTTCTTT.

This clone was counted a single time. The rearrangement joins TRBV24-1 to TRBJ1-2, with D perhaps TRBD1 (5 bases). V was trimmed by 2 bases and J by 6 bases, leaving 12 bases between them. Germline V CDR1 and CDR2: KGHDR, SFDVKD. The CDR3 is 14 residues long. CDR3 coding DNA: TGTGCCACCAGTGATTCAGGACGGGGGAATGGCTACACCTTC. Translation gives CATSDSGRGNGYTF.

The CDR3 region has the DNA TGTGCTATGAGGGAAAACTCCTACAATGAGCAGTTCTTC. It is translated as CAMRENSYNEQFF. The chain couples TRBV12-5 to TRBJ2-1; perhaps TRBD2 as D (5 bases). V lost 10 bases to trimming and J lost 0 bases, with 10 bases between them. The CDR3 extends over 13 amino acids. Germline V gene lookup returns CDR1 LGHNT and CDR2 FRNRAP.